This paragraph covers one T cell receptor beta chain sequence. Its target is not known. The protocol was immunoSEQ multiplex PCR, while the TCRdb copy is restricted to in-frame clones and leaves out a portion. The sample carries some 100,000 clones, around 94% recorded once. This sample is part of a study of siplizumab effects on memory and regulatory T cells. Study-wide results and limits: Naive T cells seemed more diverse than memory cells and seemed major alloresponse contributors. Confirmation that proliferating Tregs from siplizumab cultures had suppressive function was not obtained.

Trimming took off 4 bases at V and 5 bases at J, with 21 bases between the two ends. Germline V gene lookup returns CDR1 LNHDA and CDR2 SQIVND (reference sequence). The CDR3 spans 16 residues. This sequence originates from a human donor in good health. This chain connects TRBV19 to TRBJ2-7; weak D call: TRBD1 (5 bases). Specimen: non-Treg CD4+ T cells sorted from blood. The CDR3 region is CASSTQGSPRSDEQYF. In DNA form, the CDR3 reads TGTGCCAGTAGTACTCAGGGCTCTCCTAGGTCGGACGAGCAGTACTTC.